The next 9 T cell receptor beta chains were all read from a single sample in a study of vaccination effects on CD4 cells after COVID-19. No antigen is known for these receptors. Antigen-specific CD4+ T cells expanded by the ViraFEST assay with viral peptide pools were then sequenced. Subsequent to 10 days of culture, CD4+ T cells were isolated. All participants had two doses of either the BNT162b2 or mRNA-1273 vaccine. Produced via immunoSEQ multiplex PCR; TCRdb's table is partial and in-frame only. Of 25,000 to 35,000 clones in the sample, less than 75% were seen once. The sample here was CD4+ T cells from PBMCs cultured with HCoV-NL63 spike peptides, taken after COVID-19 vaccination. These receptors were collected from a human donor who received a COVID-19 vaccine.

This sequence joins TRBV5-1 and TRBJ2-5; 10 bases map to TRBD1. Germline V gene sequence: CDR1 SGHRS, CDR2 YFSETQ. The junction had 2 bases not matched to a gene; V was cut back by 4 bases and J by 2 bases. The CDR3 length is 14 residues. This CDR3 is CASSAGQGQETQYF. CDR3 DNA sequence: TGCGCCAGCAGCGCGGGACAGGGGCAAGAGACCCAGTACTTC.

This clone has a handful of counts. At one boundary the junction diverges from the germline segment, which might be a read error. The chain uses TRBV15 and TRBJ1-2; unclear D gene. Germline CDR1 is LNHNV and CDR2 is YYDKDF (reference sequence). CDR3 length: 12 residues. CDR3 coding DNA: TGTGCCACCAGCCGAGACTACTATGGCTACACCTTC. This gives the protein CATSRDYYGYTF.

The chain employs TRBV29-1 and TRBJ2-3; 11 nucleotides line up with TRBD1. The CDR3 loop spans 13 amino acids. CDR1 is SQVTM and CDR2 is ANQGSEA in the germline V gene. Unmatched junction bases numbered 4, after V lost 7 bases and J lost 4 bases. The CDR3 loop is CSAPGQGADTQYF. CDR3 coding DNA: TGCAGCGCCCCGGGACAGGGGGCAGATACGCAGTATTTT.

V usage is TRBV15 and J usage is TRBJ2-7; 11 nucleotides align to TRBD1. Unmatched junction bases numbered 4, after V lost 0 bases and J lost 3 bases. The CDR3 loop spans 16 amino acids. Germline assignment: CDR1 LNHNV and CDR2 YYDKDF (reference sequence). The CDR3 nucleotides are TGTGCCACCAGCAGAGAAAGTGGGACAGGGGGCTACGAGCAGTACTTC. Translating it yields CATSRESGTGGYEQYF.

This sequence joins TRBV11-2 and TRBJ2-2; D may match TRBD1 or TRBD2 (5 bases each). CDR1 is SGHAT, CDR2 FQNNGV, per germline. The CDR3 sequence is 15 residues long. V lost 3 bases and J lost 0, with 8 bases in between. CDR3 nucleotide sequence: TGTGCCAGCAGCTTCATGGGGGCGAACACCGGGGAGCTGTTTTTT. Amino acids: CASSFMGANTGELFF.

The chain employs TRBV5-4 and TRBJ2-3; D gene uncertain. This CDR3 contains 14 residues. Trimming took off 0 bases at V and 2 bases at J, with 7 bases between the two ends. Looked up from germline, CDR1 is SGHNT and CDR2 is YYREEE (reference sequence). In nucleotides, the CDR3 is TGTGCCAGCAGCTTGGGGCAGACCACAGATACGCAGTATTTT. This gives the protein CASSLGQTTDTQYF.

This clone was seen a single time. The rearrangement uses TRBV6-5 and TRBJ2-7; 11 bases are shared with TRBD2. Per the germline V gene, CDR1 is MNHEY and CDR2 is SVGAGI. Trimming at V came to 5 bases and at J to 6 bases, leaving 6 bases not matched to a gene. CDR3 length: 14 amino acids. The CDR3 spells CASSLIAGGREQYF. The CDR3 nucleotides are TGTGCCAGCAGTCTAATAGCGGGAGGGCGCGAGCAGTACTTC.

The chain joins TRBV11-1 to TRBJ2-3; possibly TRBD1 for D (5 bases). The length of the CDR3 is 14 residues. Trimming pared 1 base from V and 3 bases from J, leaving 8 bases between. Germline V gene sequence: CDR1 SGHAT, CDR2 FQDESV (reference sequence). The CDR3 coding sequence is TGTGCCAGCAGCTTAGGTCAGGGTACAGATACGCAGTATTTT. It translates to CASSLGQGTDTQYF.

The J gene is TRBJ2-3, the V gene TRBV30; D not certain. Germline V gene sequence: CDR1 GTSNPN, CDR2 SVGIG (reference sequence). V gave up 1 base and J gave up 3 bases, with 5 bases separating them. The CDR3 runs 12 residues. CDR3 coding DNA: TGTGCCTGGAGTGCGGTGACAGATACGCAGTATTTT. Protein product: CAWSAVTDTQYF.